This T cell receptor (beta chain) is drawn from a study of blood T cell repertoires in COVID-19 (TCRdb year 2020). With respect to the entire study: Collaborator samples came from the United States, Italy and Spain and covered acute and convalescent phases of COVID-19. The prospective study material was composed of cDNA or gDNA derived from T cells, B-cell-depleted T cells, or PBMCs. The dataset comprised deeply sampled blood TCRbeta repertoires from subjects exposed to, actively infected with, or recovered from COVID-19. The repertoires were made available in a free public database intended to serve as a resource for research on the immune response to SARS-CoV-2. The samples were drawn from the first 160 participants of the ongoing ImmuneRACE study and from some 1,300 subjects provided by 6 global collaborators. Nearly every sample came with metadata listing a de-identified subject ID, COVID-19 status, age in years and sex. Where available, HLA class I and class II types were taken from metadata supplied by the sample provider and were not determined by assay-based typing.

From the cysteine up to the phenylalanine, the CDR3 has a length of 20 residues. CDR3 DNA only is kept here, 60 bases in frame from base 1. CDR1 and CDR2 are drawn from the germline V gene (reference sequence): SGHKS, YYEKEE. V is trimmed back by 3 bases and J by 1 base, and the junction contains 11 bases that no gene match accounts for. As to this clone: The antigen it recognizes is unknown. No much larger clone is present one base from it, and per-base qualities are unavailable.

The immunoSEQ Assay, a bias-controlled multiplex PCR, was used to amplify TCRbeta CDR3 regions from genomic DNA. As for the original processing: Nucleated cell counts per sample were estimated from amplification of reference gene primers within the assay. To quantify the absolute abundance of each unique TCRbeta CDR3 rearrangement, sequence reads were collapsed and filtered. Productive Simpson clonality was computed per sample as the square root of Simpson's diversity index over productive rearrangements. TCRdb's version of the immuneACCESS table is confined to in-frame rearrangements and falls short of the full clone set. An unresolved V gene accounts for under half of the shortfall where checked; the remainder is of unknown origin. The D gene and trimming were derived from the DNA, and the V and J assignments and clone size from that table. This sample lists about 130,000 clones; approximately 82% were detected once. The ten largest clones capture around 9.9% of the sample.

Samples from volunteer blood donors who had recovered from COVID-19 were contributed by a second Seattle source. Collaborating institutions collected whole blood in K2EDTA tubes following their own protocols. For TCRbeta analysis, collaborators shipped samples as frozen whole blood, isolated PBMCs, or DNA extracted from either of those sample types. Broader findings and caveats from the paper: The amount of clinical and demographic metadata varied by source and participant and was provided uncurated.

Recombination linked TRBV5-5 to TRBJ2-3; TRBD2 lines up with 16 middle nucleotides. The material sequenced was peripheral blood. This TCR was sampled from a man in his fifties or sixties who had recovered from COVID-19. Here is the DNA: TGTGCCAGCAGCTCCTCCGGGACTAGCGGGAGGGCCCGGGGCACAGATACGCAGTATTTT. It translates as CASSSSGTSGRARGTDTQYF.